The 18 T cell receptor beta chains in this list originate from one sample, sequenced in a study of blood T cells in healthy people across ages. Primers used in a second PCR of roughly 6 to 12 cycles were a sample-barcoded 5' primer and a J-beta primer mix. TCRdb called the 5' RACE reads again in MiXCR, with one record for every CDR3 protein. The data hold around 1.5 million distinct CDR3 sequences, with approximately 32% observed a single time. Sequencing used blood. The receptors shown here come from a woman aged 30 to 39 in good health.

The chain combines TRBV7-8 with TRBJ2-5, with unresolved D. Germline V lookup: CDR1 SGHVS, CDR2 FQNEAQ. The CDR3 spans 13 residues. Trimming removed 7 bases from V and 2 bases from J, with 11 bases in between. The CDR3 region is CASNPDLQETQYF. CDR3 nucleotide sequence: TGTGCCAGCAACCCCGACCTACAAGAGACCCAGTACTTC.

This chain uses TRBV6-5 with TRBJ2-4; no reliable D call. This CDR3 comprises 16 residues. Germline CDR1 is MNHEY and CDR2 is SVGAGI. The germline V and J ends were trimmed by 4 bases and 0 bases, with 13 bases remaining between them. CDR3 sequence (DNA): TGTGCCAGCAGTTTAGCCCCTGGGCTAGCCAAAAACATTCAGTACTTC. It specifies CASSLAPGLAKNIQYF.

The V gene is TRBV2, the J gene TRBJ2-1; 7 bases map to TRBD2. The CDR3 runs 14 residues. After removal of 7 bases from V and 4 bases from J, the junction contained 7 bases not matched to a gene. Germline CDR1 and CDR2: SNHLY and FYNNEI. CDR3 DNA sequence: TGTGCCAGCAAGGGAGGGCCTGTTTACAATGAGCAGTTCTTC. It encodes CASKGGPVYNEQFF.

J is TRBJ2-7 and V is TRBV4-1; a weak D match, TRBD1 (9 bases). The V gene's germline CDR1 is MGHRA and CDR2 YSYEKL. V lost 0 bases and J lost 7, with 22 bases in between. The CDR3 runs to 17 residues. CDR3 sequence: CASSQDGTGGGRREQYF. The CDR3 DNA sequence: TGCGCCAGCAGCCAAGATGGTACAGGGGGCGGGAGGCGAGAGCAGTACTTC.

There are a few counts of this clonotype. The chain uses TRBV20-1 and TRBJ2-5; TRBD2 agrees at 7 bases. Germline V gene lookup returns CDR1 DFQATT and CDR2 SNEGSKA (reference sequence). The V segment lost 1 base and the J segment 2 bases; nucleotides outside the gene matches: 4. This CDR3 is built from 14 residues. CDR3 coding DNA: TGCAGTGCTAGAGGGGGGGGAAGGCAAGAGACCCAGTACTTC. Its protein product is CSARGGGRQETQYF.

This chain joins TRBV19 and TRBJ1-5, with D possibly matching TRBD1 (5 bases). The V and J ends lost 4 bases and 0 bases respectively, with 10 bases between them. Germline V gene lookup returns CDR1 LNHDA and CDR2 SQIVND (reference sequence). The CDR3 spans 15 residues. The CDR3 sequence is CASSRGRDSNQPQHF. The CDR3, as DNA: TGTGCCAGTAGTAGGGGACGAGATAGCAATCAGCCCCAGCATTTT.

The rearrangement links TRBV6-1 to TRBJ2-7; 12 nucleotides line up with TRBD2. Germline CDR1 is MNHNS and CDR2 is SASEGT. After removal of 4 bases from V and 2 bases from J, the junction contained 3 bases not matched to a gene. The CDR3 is 15 amino acids. The CDR3 reads CASSGSSGGAYEQYF. CDR3 DNA sequence: TGTGCCAGCAGTGGATCTAGCGGGGGGGCCTACGAGCAGTACTTC.

Ten or more counts support this clonotype. The chain employs TRBV6-1 and TRBJ2-1; the D gene is possibly TRBD2 (7 bases). The germline V gene has CDR1 MNHNS and CDR2 SASEGT. The CDR3 spans 13 residues. The V gene lost 2 bases and the J gene lost 10 bases, with 12 bases spanning the gap. CDR3 residues: CASSETRGGEQFF. As DNA, the CDR3 is TGTGCCAGCAGTGAAACCAGGGGAGGGGAGCAGTTCTTC.

Concerning this clonotype itself: A junction boundary mismatches the germline segment, possibly from a read error. J is TRBJ2-3 and V is TRBV2; 8 nucleotides line up with TRBD2. The CDR3 contains 16 residues. Germline CDR1 is SNHLY and CDR2 is FYNNEI. CDR3 sequence reads: CASKRGAGAITDTQYF. The CDR3 region has the DNA TGCGCCAGCAAGAGGGGAGCGGGAGCTATCACTGATACGCAGTATTTT. The full variable domain, in which reference TRBV2 and TRBJ2-3 provide the parts outside the CDR3, is EPEVTQTPSHQVTQMGQEVILRCVPISNHLYFYWYRQILGQKVEFLVSFYNNEISEKSEIFDDQFSVERPDGSNFTLKIRSTKLEDSAMYFCASKRGAGAITDTQYFGPGTRLTVL.

The sample holds a few counts of this clonotype. The chain joins TRBV29-1 to TRBJ2-1; D perhaps matches TRBD2 (6 bases). This CDR3 comprises 13 residues. CDR1 and CDR2 (germline): SQVTM, ANQGSEA. The ends were cut back, 3 bases at V and 2 bases at J, with 8 bases in the middle. The CDR3 sequence: CSVEGTPYNEQFF. Here the CDR3 DNA reads TGCAGCGTTGAGGGGACTCCCTACAATGAGCAGTTCTTC.

V gene TRBV20-1 combines with J gene TRBJ2-7, with D possibly TRBD2 on 5 matching bases. Trimming took off 5 bases at V and 0 bases at J, with 20 bases between the two ends. Germline V lookup: CDR1 DFQATT, CDR2 SNEGSKA (reference sequence). The CDR3 is 16 amino acids. In nucleotides, the CDR3 is TGCAGTGCTGGACTCGGGCCCGAGGACCCCTCCTACGAGCAGTACTTC. This gives the protein CSAGLGPEDPSYEQYF.

The V call is TRBV18, the J call TRBJ2-7; D gene uncertain. V was trimmed by 3 bases and J by 1 base, leaving 7 bases between them. The CDR3 sequence is 13 residues long. The germline V gene encodes CDR1 KGHSH and CDR2 LQKENI. The CDR3 DNA reads as TGTGCCAGCTCACCCTCCATGTCCTACGAGCAGTACTTC. Translated: CASSPSMSYEQYF. The variable domain in full, with the rest retrieved from reference TRBV18 and TRBJ2-7, is NAGVMQNPRHLVRRRGQEARLRCSPMKGHSHVYWYRQLPEEGLKFMVYLQKENIIDESGMPKERFSAEFPKEGPSILRIQQVVRGDSAAYFCASSPSMSYEQYFGPGTRLTVT.

This clonotype has ten or more counts. The chain is built from TRBV7-9 and TRBJ1-1; maybe TRBD1 (6 bases). Between the trimmed V and J ends, which lost 2 bases and 0 bases, there was a span of 16 bases. CDR3 length: 17 residues. Germline lookup yields CDR1 SEHNR and CDR2 FQNEAQ (reference sequence). The CDR3 bases are TGTGCCAGCAGCTTATTGGCAGGGGCGGCAATGAACACTGAAGCTTTCTTT. It translates to CASSLLAGAAMNTEAFF.

Only a few counts were recorded for this clonotype. The chain links TRBV5-1 to TRBJ2-7, with D perhaps TRBD2 (6 bases). There are 15 residues in the CDR3. Germline CDR1 is SGHRS and CDR2 is YFSETQ. V was clipped by 2 bases and J by 4 bases, with 16 bases between them. The CDR3, as DNA: TGCGCCAGCAGCTTTTTAGTCGGGAGTGAATACGAGCAGTACTTC. As protein: CASSFLVGSEYEQYF.

The chain uses TRBV7-9 and TRBJ2-1, with unresolved D. The germline CDR1 and CDR2 sequences are SEHNR and FQNEAQ (reference sequence). The germline V and J ends were trimmed by 0 bases and 0 bases, with 12 bases remaining between them. There are 17 residues in the CDR3. As DNA, the CDR3 is TGTGCCAGCAGCTTAGCGGCAGGCCAGAGCTCCTACAATGAGCAGTTCTTC. Residues: CASSLAAGQSSYNEQFF.

This clonotype was seen a handful of times. The chain employs TRBV24-1 and TRBJ2-3, with D unclear. The germline V gene has CDR1 KGHDR and CDR2 SFDVKD. This CDR3 contains 12 residues. The V end lost 3 bases, the J end lost 10 bases, and 10 bases lay between the germline ends. This chain's CDR3 is CATSDNRSPQYF. The CDR3 bases are TGTGCCACCAGTGATAACAGAAGTCCGCAGTATTTT.

This chain connects TRBV20-1 to TRBJ2-7; 9 nucleotides match TRBD1. CDR1 DFQATT and CDR2 SNEGSKA come from the germline V gene (reference sequence). V shed 3 bases, J shed 6 bases, and the junction held 6 bases outside the gene matches. This CDR3 is 13 amino acids long. Here the CDR3 DNA reads TGCAGTGCTAGGGTGACAGGGGGGCGCGAGCAGTACTTC. This translates into CSARVTGGREQYF.

This chain joins TRBV12-3 or TRBV12-4 and TRBJ2-7; D is uncertain. Trimming pared 6 bases from V and 3 bases from J, leaving 9 bases between. The length of the CDR3 is 12 residues. The CDR3 spells CASSRKDYEQYF. The CDR3 DNA reads TGTGCCAGCAGCCGTAAAGACTACGAGCAGTACTTC.